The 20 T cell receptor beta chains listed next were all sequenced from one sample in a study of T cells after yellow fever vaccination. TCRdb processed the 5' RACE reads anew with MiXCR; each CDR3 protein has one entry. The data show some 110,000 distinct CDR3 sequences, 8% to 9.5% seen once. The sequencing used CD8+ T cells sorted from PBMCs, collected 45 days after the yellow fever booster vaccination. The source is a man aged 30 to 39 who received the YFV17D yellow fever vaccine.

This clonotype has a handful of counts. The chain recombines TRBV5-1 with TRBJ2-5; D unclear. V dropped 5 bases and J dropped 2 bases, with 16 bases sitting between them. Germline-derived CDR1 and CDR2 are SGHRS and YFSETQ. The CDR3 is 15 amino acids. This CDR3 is CASRPWTVLQETQYF. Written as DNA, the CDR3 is TGCGCCAGCAGACCATGGACGGTACTTCAAGAGACCCAGTACTTC. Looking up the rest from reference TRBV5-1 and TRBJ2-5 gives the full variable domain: KAGVTQTPRYLIKTRGQQVTLSCSPISGHRSVSWYQQTPGQGLQFLFEYFSETQRNKGNFPGRFSGRQFSNSRSEMNVSTLELGDSALYLCASRPWTVLQETQYFGPGTRLLVL.

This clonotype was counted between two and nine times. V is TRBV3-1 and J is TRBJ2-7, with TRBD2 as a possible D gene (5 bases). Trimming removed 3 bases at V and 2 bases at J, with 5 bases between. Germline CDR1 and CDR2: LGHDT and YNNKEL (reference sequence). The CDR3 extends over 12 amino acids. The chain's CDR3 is CASSQRAYEQYF. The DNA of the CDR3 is TGTGCCAGCAGCCAGAGGGCCTACGAGCAGTACTTC.

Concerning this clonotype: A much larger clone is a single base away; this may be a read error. CDR3 loop: CAISQSAGANSYNEQFF. CDR3 in DNA: TGCGCCATCAGCCAATCAGCGGGAGCCAACTCCTACAATGAGCAGTTCTTC. This chain links TRBV4-3 with TRBJ2-1, with TRBD2 matching over 8 bases. Per the germline V gene, CDR1 is LGHNA and CDR2 is YSLEER. The CDR3 has 17 amino acids.

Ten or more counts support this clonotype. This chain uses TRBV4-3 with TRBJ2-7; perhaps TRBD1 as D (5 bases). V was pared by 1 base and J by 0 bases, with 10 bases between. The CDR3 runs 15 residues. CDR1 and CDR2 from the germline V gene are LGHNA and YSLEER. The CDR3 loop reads CASSQGAGSSYEQYF. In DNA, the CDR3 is TGCGCCAGCAGCCAAGGCGCAGGGTCCTCCTACGAGCAGTACTTC.

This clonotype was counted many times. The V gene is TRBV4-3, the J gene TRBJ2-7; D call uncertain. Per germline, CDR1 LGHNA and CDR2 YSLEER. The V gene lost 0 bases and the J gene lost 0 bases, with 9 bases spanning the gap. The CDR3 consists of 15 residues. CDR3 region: CASSQEGINSYEQYF. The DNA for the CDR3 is TGCGCCAGCAGCCAAGAAGGTATAAACTCCTACGAGCAGTACTTC.

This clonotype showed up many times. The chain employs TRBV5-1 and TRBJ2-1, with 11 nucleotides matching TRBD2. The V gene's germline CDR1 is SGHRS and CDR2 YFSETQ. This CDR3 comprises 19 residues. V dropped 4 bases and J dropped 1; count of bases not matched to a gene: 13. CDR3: CASSTAGLAALTSYNEQFF. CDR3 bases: TGCGCCAGCAGCACAGCGGGACTAGCGGCCCTGACGTCCTACAATGAGCAGTTCTTC. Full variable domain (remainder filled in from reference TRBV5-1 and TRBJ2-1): KAGVTQTPRYLIKTRGQQVTLSCSPISGHRSVSWYQQTPGQGLQFLFEYFSETQRNKGNFPGRFSGRQFSNSRSEMNVSTLELGDSALYLCASSTAGLAALTSYNEQFFGPGTRLTVL.

For the CDR3, the DNA is TGTGCCAGCAGTTCCTCCGGGACAGGTCTTTCTCAGCCCCAGCATTTT. Translating it yields CASSSSGTGLSQPQHF. The chain combines TRBV6-5 with TRBJ1-5; 8 nucleotides line up with TRBD1. The CDR3 is 16 amino acids. Trimming at V came to 4 bases and at J to 6 bases, leaving 11 bases not matched to a gene. Germline values: CDR1 MNHEY, CDR2 SVGAGI.

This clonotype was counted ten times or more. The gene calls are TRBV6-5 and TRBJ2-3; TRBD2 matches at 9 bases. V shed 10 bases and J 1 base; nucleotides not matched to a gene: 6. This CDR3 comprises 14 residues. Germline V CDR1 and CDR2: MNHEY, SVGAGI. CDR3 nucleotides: TGTGCCACGGGAGCGGGGGGTGGCACAGATACGCAGTATTTT. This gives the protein CATGAGGGTDTQYF.

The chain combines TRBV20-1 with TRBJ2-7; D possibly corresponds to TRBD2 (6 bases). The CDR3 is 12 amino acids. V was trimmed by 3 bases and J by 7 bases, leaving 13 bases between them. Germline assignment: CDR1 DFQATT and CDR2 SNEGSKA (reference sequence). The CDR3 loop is CSASGRGFEQYF. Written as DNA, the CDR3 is TGCAGTGCTAGCGGGAGAGGGTTTGAGCAGTACTTC.

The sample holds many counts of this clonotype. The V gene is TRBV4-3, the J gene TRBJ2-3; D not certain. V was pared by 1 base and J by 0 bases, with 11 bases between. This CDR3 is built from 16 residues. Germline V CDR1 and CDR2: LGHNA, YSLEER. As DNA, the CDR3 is TGCGCCAGCAGCCAAGGGGTTGGCACTAGCACAGATACGCAGTATTTT. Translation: CASSQGVGTSTDTQYF.

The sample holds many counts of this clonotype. The CDR3 here is CASSPWRTSYNEQFF. DNA for the CDR3: TGTGCCAGCAGCCCCTGGAGAACCTCCTACAATGAGCAGTTCTTC. The V gene is TRBV13, the J gene TRBJ2-1; D gene unclear. Germline lookup yields CDR1 PRHDT and CDR2 FYEKMQ (reference sequence). With 5 bases removed from V and 0 bases from J, the gap between germline ends came to 11 bases. The CDR3 consists of 15 residues.

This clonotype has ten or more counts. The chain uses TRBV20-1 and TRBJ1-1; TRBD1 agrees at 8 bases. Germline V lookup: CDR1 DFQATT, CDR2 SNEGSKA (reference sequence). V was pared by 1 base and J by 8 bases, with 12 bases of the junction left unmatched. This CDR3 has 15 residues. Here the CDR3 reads CSARVLGGGTGEAFF. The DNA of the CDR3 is TGCAGTGCTAGAGTGTTAGGGGGTGGGACAGGAGAAGCTTTCTTT.

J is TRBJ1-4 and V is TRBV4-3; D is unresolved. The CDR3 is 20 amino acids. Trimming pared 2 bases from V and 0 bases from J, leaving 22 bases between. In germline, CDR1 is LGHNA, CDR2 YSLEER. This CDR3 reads CASSQPSLGPIVTTNEKLFF. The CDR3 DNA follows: TGCGCCAGCAGCCAACCCTCTCTTGGACCGATAGTAACAACTAATGAAAAACTGTTTTTT.

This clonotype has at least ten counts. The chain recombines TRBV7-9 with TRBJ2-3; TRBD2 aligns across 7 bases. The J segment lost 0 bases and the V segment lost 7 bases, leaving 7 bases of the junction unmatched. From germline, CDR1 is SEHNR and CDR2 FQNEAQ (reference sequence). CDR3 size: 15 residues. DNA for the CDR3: TGTGCCAGCACCGATCTAGCGGCTAGCACAGATACGCAGTATTTT. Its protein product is CASTDLAASTDTQYF.

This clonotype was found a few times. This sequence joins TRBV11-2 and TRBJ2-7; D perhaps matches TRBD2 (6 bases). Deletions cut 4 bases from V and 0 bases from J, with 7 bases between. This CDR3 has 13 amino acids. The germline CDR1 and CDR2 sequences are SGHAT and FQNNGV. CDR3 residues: CASSSEGSYEQYF. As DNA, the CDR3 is TGTGCCAGCAGCTCGGAGGGCTCCTACGAGCAGTACTTC.

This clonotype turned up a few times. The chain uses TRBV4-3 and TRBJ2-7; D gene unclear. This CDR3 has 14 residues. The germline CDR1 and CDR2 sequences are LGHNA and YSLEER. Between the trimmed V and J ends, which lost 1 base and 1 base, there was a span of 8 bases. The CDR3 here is CASSQVGGSYEQYF. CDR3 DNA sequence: TGCGCCAGCAGCCAAGTCGGTGGGTCCTACGAGCAGTACTTC.

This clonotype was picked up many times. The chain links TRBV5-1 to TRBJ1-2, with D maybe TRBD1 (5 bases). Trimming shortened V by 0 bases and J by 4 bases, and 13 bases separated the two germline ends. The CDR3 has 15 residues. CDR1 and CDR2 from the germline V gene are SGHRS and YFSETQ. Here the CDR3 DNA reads TGCGCCAGCAGCTTGGGCCAGGGTGGCGGCTATGGCTACACCTTC. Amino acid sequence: CASSLGQGGGYGYTF.

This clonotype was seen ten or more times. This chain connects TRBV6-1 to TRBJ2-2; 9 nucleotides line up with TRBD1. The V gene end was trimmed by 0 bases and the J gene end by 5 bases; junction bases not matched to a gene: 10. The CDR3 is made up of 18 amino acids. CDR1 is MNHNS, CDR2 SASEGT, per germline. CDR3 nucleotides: TGTGCCAGCAGTGAAGCGCTTTGGGACAGGGTTCGGACCGGGGAGCTGTTTTTT. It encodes CASSEALWDRVRTGELFF.

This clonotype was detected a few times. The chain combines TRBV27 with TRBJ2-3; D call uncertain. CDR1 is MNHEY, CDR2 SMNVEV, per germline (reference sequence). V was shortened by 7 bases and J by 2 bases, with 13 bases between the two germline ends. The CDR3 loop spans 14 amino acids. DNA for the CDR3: TGTGCCAGCAAACCCCGCGTGTCCACAGATACGCAGTATTTT. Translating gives CASKPRVSTDTQYF.

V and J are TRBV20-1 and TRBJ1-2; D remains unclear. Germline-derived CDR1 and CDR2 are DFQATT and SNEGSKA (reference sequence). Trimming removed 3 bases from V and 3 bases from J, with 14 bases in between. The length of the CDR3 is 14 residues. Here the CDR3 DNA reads TGCAGTGCTAGTATTTGGGGATCTGACTATGGCTACACCTTC. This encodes CSASIWGSDYGYTF.